This TCR beta chain was identified during a study of OX40 agonist ivuxolimab in advanced cancers. Study-wide results and caveats: Average numbers of expanded clones were greater in CD8+ T cells than in CD4+. Low clonal expansion, among the lowest seen, marked partial responders at 0.1-3.0 mg/kg. Clones of CD4+ and CD8+ blood T cells grew by week 6 at doses of 0.1 to 3.0 mg/kg.

The CDR3 loop spans 13 amino acids. The germline gives CDR1 LNHDA, CDR2 SQIVND (reference sequence). Trimming pared 0 bases from V and 8 bases from J, leaving 10 bases between. Repertoires were generated with immunoSEQ multiplex PCR, while TCRdb's copy carries only in-frame clones and drops some. The table records around 86,000 clones, approximately 90% of them present only once. As regards this clone: Its antigen remains unidentified.

This TCR came from an adult with an advanced solid tumor such as melanoma, head and neck, liver or kidney cancer. This specimen was CD4+ or CD8+ T cells sorted from blood, taken in a trial of the OX40 agonist ivuxolimab. This chain connects TRBV19 to TRBJ1-2; no definite D call. CDR3 amino acids: CASSIDGSRGYTF. CDR3 in DNA: TGTGCCAGTAGTATAGACGGGTCTAGGGGCTACACCTTC.